This T cell receptor (beta chain) was documented in a study of blood T cell repertoires in COVID-19. Per the authors' pipeline: Amplification of reference gene primers was used by the study to estimate nucleated cell counts. Here immunoSEQ multiplex PCR was the method, and the copy in TCRdb shows in-frame clones only, minus some. Clonal size and the V and J genes are those of that table, whereas D and trimming came from the DNA. Found here are approximately 140,000 clones, roughly 79% of them singletons; the top ten hold approximately 9.2%. CDR3 length: 14 amino acids. V dropped 5 bases and J dropped 2 bases, with 12 bases sitting between them. CDR1 is LGHDT, CDR2 YNNKEL, per germline (reference sequence).

Sequencing was carried out using peripheral blood. The chain uses TRBV3-1 (or the pseudogene TRBV3-2) and TRBJ1-2, with no clear D. The TCR originated in a human donor with acute or convalescent COVID-19. The donor label of this sample is uncertain. The CDR3 nucleotides are TGTGCCAGCAGCTCTAGAGAGATCAACTATGGCTACACCTTC. Translating gives CASSSREINYGYTF.